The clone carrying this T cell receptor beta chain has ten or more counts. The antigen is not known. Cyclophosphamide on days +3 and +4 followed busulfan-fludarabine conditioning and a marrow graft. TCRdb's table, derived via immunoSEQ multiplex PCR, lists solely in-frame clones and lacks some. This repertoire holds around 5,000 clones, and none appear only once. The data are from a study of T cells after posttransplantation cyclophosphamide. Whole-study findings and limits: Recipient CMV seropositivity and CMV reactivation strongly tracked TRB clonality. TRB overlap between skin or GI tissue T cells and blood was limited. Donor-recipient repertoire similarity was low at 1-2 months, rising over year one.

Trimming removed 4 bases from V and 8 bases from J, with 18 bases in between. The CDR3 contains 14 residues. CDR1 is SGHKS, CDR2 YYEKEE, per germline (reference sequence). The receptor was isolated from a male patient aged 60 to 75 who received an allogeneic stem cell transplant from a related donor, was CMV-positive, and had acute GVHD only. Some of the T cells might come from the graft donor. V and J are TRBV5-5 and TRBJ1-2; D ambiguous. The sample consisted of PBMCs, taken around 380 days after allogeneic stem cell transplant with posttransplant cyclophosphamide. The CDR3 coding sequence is TGTGCCAGCAGCCTAGGAGGTCCCGCTATAGGCTACACCTTC. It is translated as CASSLGGPAIGYTF.